The T cell receptor beta chain under discussion was sequenced for a study of early T cells in non-severe SARS-CoV-2 infection. Study background: Chains from this unsorted whole-blood bulk RNA could not be paired.

Individually, cDNA molecules had unique molecular identifiers attached to them. TCRdb reanalysed the 5' RACE reads using MiXCR and keeps one entry per CDR3 protein. The data show 45,000 to 70,000 distinct CDR3 sequences, with roughly 6.2% seen just once and less than 5% held by the top ten. Details on this clonotype: Its antigen remains unidentified.

The germline V gene encodes CDR1 MRHNA and CDR2 SNTAGT. The V and J ends lost 0 bases and 7 bases respectively, with 13 bases between them. CDR3 length: 15 residues. Study-wide findings and caveats: Matches to VDJdb favored anti-spike CD8 responses and missed private and CD4 specificities.

Sequenced: whole blood. The V gene is TRBV6-4, the J gene TRBJ2-1, with D tentatively TRBD1 (6 bases). The sequence was collected from an adult who was a healthcare worker with PCR-confirmed SARS-CoV-2 infection or an uninfected control (not recorded which). Written as DNA, the CDR3 is TGTGCCAGCAGTGACTCCGGACAGCCCATTAATGAGCAGTTCTTC. Translating it yields CASSDSGQPINEQFF.